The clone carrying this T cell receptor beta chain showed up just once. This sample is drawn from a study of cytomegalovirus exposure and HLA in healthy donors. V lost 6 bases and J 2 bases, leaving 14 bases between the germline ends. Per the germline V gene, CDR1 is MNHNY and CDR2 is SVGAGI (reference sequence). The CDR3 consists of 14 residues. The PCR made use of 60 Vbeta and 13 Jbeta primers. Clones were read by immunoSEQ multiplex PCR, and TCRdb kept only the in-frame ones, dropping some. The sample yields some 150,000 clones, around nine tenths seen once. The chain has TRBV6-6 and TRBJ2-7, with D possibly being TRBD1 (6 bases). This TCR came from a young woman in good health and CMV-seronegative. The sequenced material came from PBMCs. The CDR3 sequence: CASRGTTGPYEQYF. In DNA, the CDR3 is TGTGCCAGCAGGGGGACAACAGGCCCCTACGAGCAGTACTTC.